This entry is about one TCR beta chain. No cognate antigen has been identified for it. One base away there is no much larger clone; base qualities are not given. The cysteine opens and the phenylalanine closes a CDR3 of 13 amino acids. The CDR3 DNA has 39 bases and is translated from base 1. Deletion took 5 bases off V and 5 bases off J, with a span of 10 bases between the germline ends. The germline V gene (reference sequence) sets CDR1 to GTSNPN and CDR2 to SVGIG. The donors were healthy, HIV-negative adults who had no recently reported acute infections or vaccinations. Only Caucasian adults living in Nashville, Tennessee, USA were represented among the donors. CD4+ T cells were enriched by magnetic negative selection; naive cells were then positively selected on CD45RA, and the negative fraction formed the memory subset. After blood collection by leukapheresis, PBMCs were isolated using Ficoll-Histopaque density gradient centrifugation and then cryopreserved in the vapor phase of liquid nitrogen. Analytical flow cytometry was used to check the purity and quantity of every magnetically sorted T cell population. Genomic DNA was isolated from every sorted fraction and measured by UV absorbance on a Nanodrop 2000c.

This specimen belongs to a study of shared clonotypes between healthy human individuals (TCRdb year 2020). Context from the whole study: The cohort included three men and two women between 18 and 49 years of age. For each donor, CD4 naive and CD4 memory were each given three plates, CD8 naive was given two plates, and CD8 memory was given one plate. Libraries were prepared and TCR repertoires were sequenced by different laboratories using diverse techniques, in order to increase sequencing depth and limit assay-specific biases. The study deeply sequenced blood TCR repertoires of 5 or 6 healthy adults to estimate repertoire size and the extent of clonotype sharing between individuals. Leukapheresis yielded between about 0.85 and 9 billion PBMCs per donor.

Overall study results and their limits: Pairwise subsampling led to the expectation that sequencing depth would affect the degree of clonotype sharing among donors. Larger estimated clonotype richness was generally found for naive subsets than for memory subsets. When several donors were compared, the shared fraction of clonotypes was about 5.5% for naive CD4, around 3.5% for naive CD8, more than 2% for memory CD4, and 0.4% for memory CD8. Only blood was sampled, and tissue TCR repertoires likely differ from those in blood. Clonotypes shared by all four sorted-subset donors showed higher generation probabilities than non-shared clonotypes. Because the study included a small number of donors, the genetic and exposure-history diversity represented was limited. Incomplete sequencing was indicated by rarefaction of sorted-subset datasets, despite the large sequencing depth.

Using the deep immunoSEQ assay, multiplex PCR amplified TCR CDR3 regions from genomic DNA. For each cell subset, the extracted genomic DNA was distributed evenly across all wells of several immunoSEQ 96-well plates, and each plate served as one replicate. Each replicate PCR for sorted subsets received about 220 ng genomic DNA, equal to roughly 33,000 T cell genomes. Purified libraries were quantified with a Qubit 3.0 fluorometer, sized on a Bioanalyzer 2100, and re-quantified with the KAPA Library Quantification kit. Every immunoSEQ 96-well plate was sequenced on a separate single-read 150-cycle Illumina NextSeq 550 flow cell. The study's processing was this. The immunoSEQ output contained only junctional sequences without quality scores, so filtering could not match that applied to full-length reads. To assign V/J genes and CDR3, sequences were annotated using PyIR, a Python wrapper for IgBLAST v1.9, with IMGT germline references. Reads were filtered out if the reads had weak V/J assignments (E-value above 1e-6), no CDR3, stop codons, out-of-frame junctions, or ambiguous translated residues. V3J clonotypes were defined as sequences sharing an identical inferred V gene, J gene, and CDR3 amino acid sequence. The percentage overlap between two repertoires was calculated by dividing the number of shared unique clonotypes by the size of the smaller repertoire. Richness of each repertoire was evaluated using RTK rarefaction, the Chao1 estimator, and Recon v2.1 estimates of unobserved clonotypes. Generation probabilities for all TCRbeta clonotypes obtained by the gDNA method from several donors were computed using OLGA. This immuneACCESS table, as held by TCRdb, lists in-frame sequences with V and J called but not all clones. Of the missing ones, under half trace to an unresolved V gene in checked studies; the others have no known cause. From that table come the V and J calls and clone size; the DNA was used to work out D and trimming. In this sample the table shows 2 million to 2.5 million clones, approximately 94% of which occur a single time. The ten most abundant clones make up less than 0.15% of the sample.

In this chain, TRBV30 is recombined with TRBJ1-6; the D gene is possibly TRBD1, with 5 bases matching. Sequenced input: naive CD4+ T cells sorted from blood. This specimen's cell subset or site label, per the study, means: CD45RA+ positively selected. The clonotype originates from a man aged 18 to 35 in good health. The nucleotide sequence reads TGTGCCTGGGCCGGGACGGATAATTCACCCCTCCACTTT. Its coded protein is CAWAGTDNSPLHF.